This T cell receptor (beta chain) is drawn from a study of blood T cells in healthy people across ages. A second about 6 to 12 cycle PCR used barcoded and J-beta primers. Through a template-switch adaptor with 12 random nucleotides, each cDNA molecule received a tag. TCRdb re-analysed the 5' RACE reads in MiXCR, keeping a single row per CDR3 protein. The table records 1.5 million to 2 million distinct CDR3 sequences, 28% of them present only once. The CDR3 is 15 residues long. CDR1 KGHDR and CDR2 SFDVKD come from the germline V gene. Trimming took 3 bases from V and 9 from J; bases not matched to a gene: 7. Donors gave ten milliliters of peripheral blood apiece. Notes on this clonotype: Its antigen remains unknown.

The study's findings and limits: Because donor CMV status was unknown, expanded clonotype changes were possibly confounded.

This chain connects TRBV24-1 to TRBJ2-3, with 11 bases matching TRBD1. The TCR sequence derives from a woman aged 25 to 39 in good health. The sequencing sample was made of blood. CDR3 DNA: TGTGCCACCAGTGATACGGGACAGGGGGTTTCAACGCAGTATTTT. This codes for CATSDTGQGVSTQYF.